This TCR beta chain came from a study of beta chain features in type 1 diabetes. Turning to the study itself: Summed over all samples, the examined sorted cells came to roughly 110,000,000.

This clone has more than one count but fewer than ten. Germline V gene data show CDR1 as SEHNR and CDR2 as FQNEAQ (reference sequence). The CDR3 covers 15 residues. V was pared by 5 bases and J by 0 bases, with 6 bases of the junction left unmatched. The isolated RNA, all of it, was reverse transcribed, so expressed TCRB transcripts were what got sequenced. Repertoires were generated with immunoSEQ multiplex PCR, while TCRdb's copy carries only in-frame clones and drops some. The sample shows about 270,000 clones, 12% to 15% of them seen only once. The chain recombines TRBV7-9 with TRBJ1-2; 7 bases map to TRBD1. The sequenced sample consisted of naive CD4+ T cells from blood. The receptor was derived from a woman aged 40 to 55 in good health. For the CDR3, the DNA is TGTGCCAGCAGCATGACAGGGCGAACTAACTATGGCTACACCTTC. Translating it yields CASSMTGRTNYGYTF.